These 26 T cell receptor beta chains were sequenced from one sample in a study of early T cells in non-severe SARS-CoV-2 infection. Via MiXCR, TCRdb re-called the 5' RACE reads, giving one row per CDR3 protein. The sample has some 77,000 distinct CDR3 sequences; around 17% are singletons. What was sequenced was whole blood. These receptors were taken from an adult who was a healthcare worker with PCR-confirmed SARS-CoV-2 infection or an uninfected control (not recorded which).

The CDR3 nucleotides read TGCAGCGGCGGAGGAGAAGAGACCCAGTACTTC. Its protein product is CSGGGEETQYF. This chain uses TRBV29-1 with TRBJ2-5; possible D gene TRBD2, 5 bases. The CDR3 runs to 11 residues. Germline V gene sequence: CDR1 SQVTM, CDR2 ANQGSEA. With 7 bases removed from V and 3 bases from J, the gap between germline ends came to 9 bases.

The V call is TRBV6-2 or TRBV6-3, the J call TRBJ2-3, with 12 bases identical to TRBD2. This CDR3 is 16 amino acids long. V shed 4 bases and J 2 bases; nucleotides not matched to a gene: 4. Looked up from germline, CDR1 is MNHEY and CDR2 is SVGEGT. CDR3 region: CASSLTSGSPTDTQYF. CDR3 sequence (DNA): TGTGCCAGCAGTTTGACTAGCGGGAGCCCCACAGATACGCAGTATTTT.

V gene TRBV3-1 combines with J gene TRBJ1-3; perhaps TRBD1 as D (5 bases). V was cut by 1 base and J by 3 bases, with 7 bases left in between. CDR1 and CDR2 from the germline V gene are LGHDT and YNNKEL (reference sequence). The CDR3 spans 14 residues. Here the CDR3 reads CASSQGGNGNTIYF. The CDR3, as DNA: TGTGCCAGCAGCCAAGGGGGGAATGGAAACACCATATATTTT.

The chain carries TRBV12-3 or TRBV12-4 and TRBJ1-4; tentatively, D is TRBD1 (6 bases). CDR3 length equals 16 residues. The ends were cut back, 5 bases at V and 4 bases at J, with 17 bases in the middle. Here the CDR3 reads CASSPRTEGGNEKLFF. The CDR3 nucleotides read TGTGCCAGCAGTCCCAGGACAGAGGGGGGTAATGAAAAACTGTTTTTT.

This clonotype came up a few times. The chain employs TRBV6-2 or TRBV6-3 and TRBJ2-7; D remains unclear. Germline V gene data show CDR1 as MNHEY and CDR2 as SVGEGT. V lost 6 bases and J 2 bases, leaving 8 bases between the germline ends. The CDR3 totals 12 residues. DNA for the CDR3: TGTGCCAGCAGCGCGGCGCCCTACGAGCAGTACTTC. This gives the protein CASSAAPYEQYF.

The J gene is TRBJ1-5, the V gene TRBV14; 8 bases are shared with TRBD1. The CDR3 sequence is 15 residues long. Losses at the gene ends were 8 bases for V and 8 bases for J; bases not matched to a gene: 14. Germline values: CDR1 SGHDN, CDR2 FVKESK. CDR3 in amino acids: CASQGGTGVDEPQHF. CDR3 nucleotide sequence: TGTGCCAGCCAAGGCGGGACAGGCGTTGATGAGCCCCAGCATTTT. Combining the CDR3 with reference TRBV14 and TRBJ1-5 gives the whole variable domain EAGVTQFPSHSVIEKGQTVTLRCDPISGHDNLYWYRRVMGKEIKFLLHFVKESKQDESGMPNNRFLAERTGGTYSTLKVQPAELEDSGVYFCASQGGTGVDEPQHFGDGTRLSIL.

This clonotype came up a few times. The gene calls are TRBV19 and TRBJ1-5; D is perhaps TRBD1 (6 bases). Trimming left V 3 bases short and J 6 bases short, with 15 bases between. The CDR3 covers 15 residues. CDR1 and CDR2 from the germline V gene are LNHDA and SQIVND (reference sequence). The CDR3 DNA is TGTGCCAGTAGTATCTTCGGACAGCTCTTTCAGCCCCAGCATTTT. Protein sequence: CASSIFGQLFQPQHF.

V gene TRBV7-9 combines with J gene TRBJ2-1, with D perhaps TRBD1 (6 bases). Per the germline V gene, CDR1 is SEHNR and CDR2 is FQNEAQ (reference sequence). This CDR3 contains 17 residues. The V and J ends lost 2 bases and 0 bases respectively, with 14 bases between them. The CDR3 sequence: CASSLKPGASSYNEQFF. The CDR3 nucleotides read TGTGCCAGCAGCTTAAAGCCAGGGGCAAGCTCCTACAATGAGCAGTTCTTC.

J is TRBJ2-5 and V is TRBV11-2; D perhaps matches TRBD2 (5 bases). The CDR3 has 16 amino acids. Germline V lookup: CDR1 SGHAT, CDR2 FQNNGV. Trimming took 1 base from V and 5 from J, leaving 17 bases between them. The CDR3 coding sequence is TGTGCCAGCAGCTTAGGACGGCGGACTTTATTGGAGACCCAGTACTTC. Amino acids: CASSLGRRTLLETQYF.

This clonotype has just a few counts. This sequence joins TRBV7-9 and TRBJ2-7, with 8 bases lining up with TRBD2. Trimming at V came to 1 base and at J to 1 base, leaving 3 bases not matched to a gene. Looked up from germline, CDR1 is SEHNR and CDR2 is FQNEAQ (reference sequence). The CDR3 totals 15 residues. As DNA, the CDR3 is TGTGCCAGCAGCTTAGTGGCTAGCGGGTCCTACGAGCAGTACTTC. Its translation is CASSLVASGSYEQYF.

DNA of the CDR3: TGTGCCAGCAGTCCAGGGACAGGGAGGTTGGGGACCCAGTACTTC. It encodes CASSPGTGRLGTQYF. The V and J genes are TRBV6-5 and TRBJ2-5; 9 bases align to TRBD1. The CDR3 spans 15 residues. The J segment lost 7 bases and the V segment lost 5 bases, leaving 11 bases of the junction unmatched. CDR1 and CDR2 (germline): MNHEY, SVGAGI.

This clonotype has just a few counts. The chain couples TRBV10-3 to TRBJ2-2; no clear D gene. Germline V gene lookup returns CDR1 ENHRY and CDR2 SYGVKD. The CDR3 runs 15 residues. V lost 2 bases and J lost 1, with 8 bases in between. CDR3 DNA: TGTGCCATCAGTGAGGGGGTAAAGAACACCGGGGAGCTGTTTTTT. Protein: CAISEGVKNTGELFF.

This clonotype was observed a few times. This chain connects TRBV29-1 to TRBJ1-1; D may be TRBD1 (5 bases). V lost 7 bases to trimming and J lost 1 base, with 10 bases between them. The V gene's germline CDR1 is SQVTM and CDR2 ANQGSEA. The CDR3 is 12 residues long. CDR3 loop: CSGHGQNTEAFF. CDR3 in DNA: TGCAGCGGTCATGGACAGAACACTGAAGCTTTCTTT.

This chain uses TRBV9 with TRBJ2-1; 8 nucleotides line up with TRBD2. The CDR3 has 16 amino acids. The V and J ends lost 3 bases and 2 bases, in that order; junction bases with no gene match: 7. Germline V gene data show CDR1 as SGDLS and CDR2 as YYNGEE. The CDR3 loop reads CASSATSEWAYNEQFF. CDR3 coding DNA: TGTGCCAGCAGCGCGACTAGCGAATGGGCCTACAATGAGCAGTTCTTC. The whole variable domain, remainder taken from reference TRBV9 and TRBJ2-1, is DSGVTQTPKHLITATGQRVTLRCSPRSGDLSVYWYQQSLDQGLQFLIQYYNGEERAKGNILERFSAQQFPDLHSELNLSSLELGDSALYFCASSATSEWAYNEQFFGPGTRLTVL.

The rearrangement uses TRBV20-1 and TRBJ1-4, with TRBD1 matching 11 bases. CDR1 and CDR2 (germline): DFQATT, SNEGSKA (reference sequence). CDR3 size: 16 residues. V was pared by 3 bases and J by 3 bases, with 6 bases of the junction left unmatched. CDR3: CSARGTGGPANEKLFF. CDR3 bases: TGCAGTGCTAGGGGGACAGGGGGTCCAGCTAATGAAAAACTGTTTTTT.

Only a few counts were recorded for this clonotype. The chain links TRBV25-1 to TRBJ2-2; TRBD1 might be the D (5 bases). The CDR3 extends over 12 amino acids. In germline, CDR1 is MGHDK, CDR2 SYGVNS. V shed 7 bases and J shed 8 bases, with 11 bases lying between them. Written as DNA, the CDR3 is TGTGCCAGCACCCTAGGGGTTGGGGAGCTGTTTTTT. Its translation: CASTLGVGELFF.

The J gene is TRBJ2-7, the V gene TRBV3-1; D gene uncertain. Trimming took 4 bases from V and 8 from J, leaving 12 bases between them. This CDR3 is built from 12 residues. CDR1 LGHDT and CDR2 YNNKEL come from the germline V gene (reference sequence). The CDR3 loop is CASSPRPDQQYF. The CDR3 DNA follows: TGTGCCAGCAGCCCGAGGCCGGACCAGCAGTACTTC.

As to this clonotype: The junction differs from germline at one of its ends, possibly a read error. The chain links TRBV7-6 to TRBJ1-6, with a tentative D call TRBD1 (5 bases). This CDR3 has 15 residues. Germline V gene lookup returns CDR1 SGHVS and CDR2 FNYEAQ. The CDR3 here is CVSSGGSTAASPLHF. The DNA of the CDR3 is TGTGTCAGCAGCGGGGGGTCGACCGCGGCTTCACCCCTCCACTTT. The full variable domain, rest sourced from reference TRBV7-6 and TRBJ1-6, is GAGVSQSPRYKVTKRGQDVALRCDPISGHVSLYWYRQALGQGPEFLTYFNYEAQQDKSGLPNDRFSAERPEGSISTLTIQRTEQRDSAMYRCVSSGGSTAASPLHFGNGTRLTVT.

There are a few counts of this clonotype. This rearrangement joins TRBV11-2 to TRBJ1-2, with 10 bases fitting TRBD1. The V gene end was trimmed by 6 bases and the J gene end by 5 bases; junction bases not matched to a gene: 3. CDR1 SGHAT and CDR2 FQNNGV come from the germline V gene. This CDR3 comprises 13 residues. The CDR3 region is CASRGQGLYGYTF. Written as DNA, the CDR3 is TGTGCCAGCAGGGGACAGGGGTTATATGGCTACACCTTC.

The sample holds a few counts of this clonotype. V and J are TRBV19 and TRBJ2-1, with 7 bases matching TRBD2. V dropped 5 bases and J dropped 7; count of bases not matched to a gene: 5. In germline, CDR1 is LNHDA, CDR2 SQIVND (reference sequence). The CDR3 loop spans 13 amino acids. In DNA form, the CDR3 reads TGTGCCAGTAGTTTACCCGGGGGGAATGAGCAGTTCTTC. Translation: CASSLPGGNEQFF.

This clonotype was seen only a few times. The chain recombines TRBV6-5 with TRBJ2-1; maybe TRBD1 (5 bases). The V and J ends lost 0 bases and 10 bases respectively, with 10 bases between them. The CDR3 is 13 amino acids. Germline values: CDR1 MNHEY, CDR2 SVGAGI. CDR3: CASSYSGAGEQFF. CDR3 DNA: TGTGCCAGCAGTTACTCTGGGGCAGGGGAGCAGTTCTTC.

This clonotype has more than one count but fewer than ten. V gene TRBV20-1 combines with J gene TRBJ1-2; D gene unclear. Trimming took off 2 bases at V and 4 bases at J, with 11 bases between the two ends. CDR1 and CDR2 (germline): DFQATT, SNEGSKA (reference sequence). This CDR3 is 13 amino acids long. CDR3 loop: CSARPDTVYGYTF. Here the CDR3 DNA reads TGCAGTGCTAGACCAGATACCGTCTATGGCTACACCTTC.

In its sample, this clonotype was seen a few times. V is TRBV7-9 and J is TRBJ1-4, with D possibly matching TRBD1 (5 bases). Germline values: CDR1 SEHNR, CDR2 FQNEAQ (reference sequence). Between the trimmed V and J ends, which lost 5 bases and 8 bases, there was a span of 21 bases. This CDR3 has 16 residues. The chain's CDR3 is CASSPRAGTVVEKLFF. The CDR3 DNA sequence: TGTGCCAGCAGCCCAAGGGCCGGGACCGTCGTGGAAAAACTGTTTTTT. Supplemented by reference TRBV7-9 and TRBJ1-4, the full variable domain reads DTGVSQNPRHKITKRGQNVTFRCDPISEHNRLYWYRQTLGQGPEFLTYFQNEAQLEKSRLLSDRFSAERPKGSFSTLEIQRTEQGDSAMYLCASSPRAGTVVEKLFFGSGTQLSVL.

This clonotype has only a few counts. The CDR3 nucleotides read TGTGCCAGCAGCTTTTCAAACGAGATGAACACTGAAGCTTTCTTT. Amino acids: CASSFSNEMNTEAFF. This chain links TRBV13 with TRBJ1-1; D is undetermined. The ends were cut back, 3 bases at V and 0 bases at J, with 11 bases in the middle. CDR3 length: 15 residues. Germline-derived CDR1 and CDR2 are PRHDT and FYEKMQ (reference sequence).

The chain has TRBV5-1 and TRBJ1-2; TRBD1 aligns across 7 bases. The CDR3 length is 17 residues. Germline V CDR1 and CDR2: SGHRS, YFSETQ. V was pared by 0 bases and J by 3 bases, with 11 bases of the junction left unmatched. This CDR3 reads CASSLEPRDRLHYGYTF. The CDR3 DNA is TGCGCCAGCAGCTTGGAACCGCGGGACAGATTACACTATGGCTACACCTTC. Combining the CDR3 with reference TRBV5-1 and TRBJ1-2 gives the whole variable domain KAGVTQTPRYLIKTRGQQVTLSCSPISGHRSVSWYQQTPGQGLQFLFEYFSETQRNKGNFPGRFSGRQFSNSRSEMNVSTLELGDSALYLCASSLEPRDRLHYGYTFGSGTRLTVV.

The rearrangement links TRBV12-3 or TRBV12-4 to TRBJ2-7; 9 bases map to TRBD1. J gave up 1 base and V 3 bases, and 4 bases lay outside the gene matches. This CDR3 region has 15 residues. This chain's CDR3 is CASSLGGTGSYEQYF. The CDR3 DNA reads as TGTGCCAGCAGTTTGGGTGGGACAGGGTCCTACGAGCAGTACTTC.